This note documents a single TCR beta chain sequence. The data originate from a study of T-cell reconstitution after alpha-beta-depleted transplantation in children. The V and J ends lost 5 bases and 10 bases respectively, with 17 bases between them. This CDR3 spans 13 amino acids. In germline, CDR1 is MGHDK, CDR2 SYGVNS. During its preparation, the TCRbeta library received unique molecular identifiers. Each CDR3 protein gets one entry after TCRdb re-called the PCR reads with MiXCR. Of about 500,000 distinct CDR3 sequences in the sample, approximately 32% were seen once. This rearrangement joins TRBV25-1 to TRBJ1-1; D is unresolved. The receptor was derived from a human donor who donated a stem cell graft to a child with aplastic anemia. This sample comprised PBMCs from the stem cell graft donor, obtained from the stem cell graft. The CDR3 loop reads CASSPVQVRIAFF. The CDR3 bases are TGTGCCAGCAGTCCGGTCCAGGTTCGAATAGCTTTCTTT.